This TCR beta chain was retrieved from a study of blood T cell repertoires in COVID-19. Germline V CDR1 and CDR2: MNHEY, SVGAGI. The CDR3 runs 13 residues. The germline V and J ends were trimmed by 2 bases and 7 bases, with 12 bases remaining between them. Everyone who took part was roughly 18 to 95 years old, and they came from over 20 US areas. For recovered donors of Cohort 3, there were two negative PCRs, clearance, or symptom resolution. Source study methods: Estimation of nucleated cell counts was performed using reference gene primer amplification. Assay: immunoSEQ multiplex PCR; the TCRdb copy retains only in-frame clones and omits some. That table gives V, J and clone size, and the DNA gave D and trimming. The sample shows about 220,000 clones, roughly four fifths of them seen only once.

Sequences were obtained from PBMCs or T cells enriched from blood (not recorded which). The clonotype comes from a woman aged 55-70 years who had recovered from COVID-19. The chain employs TRBV6-5 and TRBJ2-7, with a weak D call TRBD1 (6 bases). CDR3 residues: CASSYRAGEEQYF. The CDR3 DNA follows: TGTGCCAGCAGTTACCGGGCAGGGGAGGAGCAGTACTTC.